This entry features one TCR beta chain sequence. Its antigen is unidentified. This CDR3 comprises 14 residues. CDR1 is MNHEY and CDR2 is SVGEGT in the germline V gene. TCRdb reprocessed the 5' RACE reads, with one entry per CDR3 protein and no DNA. This sample's clone table lists over 130,000 distinct CDR3 sequences. The sample originates from a study of monozygotic twins with inflammatory bowel disease. Study findings and constraints: Clonotype overlap with others was lower in IBD patients than in healthy twins, a difference that was greatest with disease activity.

Collection of an approximately 2.5 ml blood sample took place per donor. The chain uses TRBV6-2 or TRBV6-3 and TRBJ2-3; TCRdb's D gene call, TRBD1, goes unchecked for lack of DNA. The TCR was taken from a human donor with ulcerative colitis or Crohn's disease, or a healthy co-twin of an affected twin (not recorded which). Sample: blood. The CDR3 protein is CASIRAGGTDTQYF.